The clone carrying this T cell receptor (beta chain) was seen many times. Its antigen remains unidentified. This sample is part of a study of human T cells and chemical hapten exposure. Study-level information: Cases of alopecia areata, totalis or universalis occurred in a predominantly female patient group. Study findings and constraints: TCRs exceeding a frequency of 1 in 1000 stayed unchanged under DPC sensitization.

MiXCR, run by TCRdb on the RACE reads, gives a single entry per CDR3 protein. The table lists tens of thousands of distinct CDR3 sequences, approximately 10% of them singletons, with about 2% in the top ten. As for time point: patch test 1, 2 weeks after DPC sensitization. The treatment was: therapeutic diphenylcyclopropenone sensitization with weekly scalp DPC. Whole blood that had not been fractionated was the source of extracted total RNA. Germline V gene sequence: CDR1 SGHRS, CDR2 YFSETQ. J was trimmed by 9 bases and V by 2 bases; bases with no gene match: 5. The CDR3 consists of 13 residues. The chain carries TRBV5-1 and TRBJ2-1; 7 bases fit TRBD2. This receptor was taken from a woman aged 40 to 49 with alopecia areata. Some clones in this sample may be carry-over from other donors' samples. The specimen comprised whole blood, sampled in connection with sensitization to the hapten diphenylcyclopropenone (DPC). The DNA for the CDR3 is TGCGCCAGCAGCTTCCCCGCGGGAGTTGAGCAGTTCTTC. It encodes CASSFPAGVEQFF. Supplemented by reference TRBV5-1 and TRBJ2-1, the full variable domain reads KAGVTQTPRYLIKTRGQQVTLSCSPISGHRSVSWYQQTPGQGLQFLFEYFSETQRNKGNFPGRFSGRQFSNSRSEMNVSTLELGDSALYLCASSFPAGVEQFFGPGTRLTVL.